A single sample gave rise to the 7 T cell receptor beta chains below, sequenced in a study of metastatic and nonmetastatic thyroid tumors. With MiXCR, TCRdb reprocessed the PCR reads. The repertoire has about 24,000 clones, approximately 20% of them found once; the top ten carry roughly 7.8%. Treatment of any kind had been given to no patient before thyroid surgery. Material: blood. These TCRs come from a female donor with papillary thyroid cancer or a benign thyroid nodule (not recorded which). Some clones in this sample may be carry-over from other donors' samples.

This clone is medium-sized within its sample. The chain is built from TRBV6-4 and TRBJ2-2, with 12 bases fitting TRBD2. The CDR3 runs 15 residues. The V gene end was trimmed by 0 bases and the J gene end by 7 bases; junction bases not matched to a gene: 0. Germline V gene data show CDR1 as MRHNA and CDR2 as SNTAGT. This CDR3 reads CASSDSTSGGGELFF. In DNA, the CDR3 is TGTGCCAGCAGTGACTCGACTAGCGGGGGCGGGGAGCTGTTTTTT.

This clone was seen ten or more times. The chain is built from TRBV6-6 and TRBJ1-5, with 8 bases fitting TRBD1. Germline V gene sequence: CDR1 MNHNY, CDR2 SVGAGI (reference sequence). The V gene end was trimmed by 8 bases and the J gene end by 1 base; junction bases not matched to a gene: 22. The CDR3 runs 20 residues. CDR3 in DNA: TGTGCCAGCCAAACGAGTCGGTCTGGGACAGGCCTTTCAAGCAATCAGCCCCAGCATTTT. Encoded protein: CASQTSRSGTGLSSNQPQHF.

This clone was recorded at least ten times. The CDR3 bases are TGCAGTGCTAGGCCTCCGACAGGGCCCGGGGAGCTGTTTTTT. Translating it yields CSARPPTGPGELFF. This chain uses TRBV20-1 with TRBJ2-2; 7 bases map to TRBD1. Looked up from germline, CDR1 is DFQATT and CDR2 is SNEGSKA (reference sequence). V lost 3 bases to trimming and J lost 6 bases; unmatched junction nucleotides: 7. This CDR3 comprises 14 residues.

This clone is medium-sized in the sample. The chain employs TRBV6-1 and TRBJ1-5; 8 positions match TRBD1. The CDR3 extends over 14 amino acids. With V trimmed by 7 bases and J by 5 bases, 7 bases remained unmatched. CDR1 is MNHNS, CDR2 SASEGT, per germline. The CDR3 loop reads CASTRTGNDQPQHF. The DNA of the CDR3 is TGTGCCAGCACCCGGACAGGGAATGATCAGCCCCAGCATTTT.

V gene TRBV20-1 combines with J gene TRBJ2-7; D is unclear. V lost 7 bases and J lost 3, with 7 bases in between. The CDR3 loop spans 10 amino acids. The germline gives CDR1 DFQATT, CDR2 SNEGSKA (reference sequence). The CDR3 loop is CSVGIYEQYF. The CDR3 region has the DNA TGCAGTGTGGGAATCTACGAGCAGTACTTC.

This clone showed up many times. The rearrangement uses TRBV5-1 and TRBJ1-3; no definite D call. The CDR3 runs 16 residues. Germline CDR1 and CDR2: SGHRS and YFSETQ. Trimming removed 4 bases from V and 0 bases from J, with 14 bases in between. For the CDR3, the DNA is TGCGCCAGCAGCCCGACAACAAGTAGCTCTGGAAACACCATATATTTT. It encodes CASSPTTSSSGNTIYF.

This clone appeared many times. CDR3 region: CASSLQRSRQFF. CDR3 nucleotide sequence: TGTGCCAGCAGCTTACAGAGGTCCCGGCAGTTCTTC. The V gene is TRBV7-2, the J gene TRBJ2-1, with unresolved D. This CDR3 comprises 12 residues. Germline CDR1 SGHTA, CDR2 FQGNSA. V gave up 2 bases and J gave up 12 bases, with 11 bases separating them.